Below are 30 T cell receptor beta chains sequenced from a single sample in a study of blood T cells in healthy people across ages. Then a second PCR, running roughly 7 to 11 cycles, was carried out with a sample-barcoded 5' primer and a J-beta primer mix. TCRdb independently ran MiXCR on the 5' RACE reads; one entry per CDR3 protein. Seen here are some 1.6 million distinct CDR3 sequences, 30% to 40% observed once, and the top ten hold approximately 10%. The specimen was blood. These receptors originate from a woman aged 30 to 39 in good health.

This clonotype has only a few counts. The rearrangement uses TRBV6-5 and TRBJ2-4; no clear D gene. Trimming removed 2 bases from V and 13 bases from J, with 9 bases in between. Germline-derived CDR1 and CDR2 are MNHEY and SVGAGI. The CDR3 sequence is 11 residues long. DNA for the CDR3: TGTGCCAGCAGTTACGGGCTCGGGCAGTACTTC. Protein: CASSYGLGQYF.

This clonotype was counted a few times. V usage is TRBV20-1 and J usage is TRBJ2-5; D possibly corresponds to TRBD2 (6 bases). This CDR3 has 13 residues. V was trimmed by 6 bases and J by 5 bases, leaving 16 bases between them. Germline V CDR1 and CDR2: DFQATT, SNEGSKA (reference sequence). CDR3 residues: CSAKTVGGETQYF. The DNA of the CDR3 is TGCAGTGCGAAAACGGTGGGGGGTGAGACCCAGTACTTC.

The V and J genes are TRBV6-5 and TRBJ2-1, with TRBD2 matching over 13 bases. Germline values: CDR1 MNHEY, CDR2 SVGAGI. There are 15 residues in the CDR3. V shed 2 bases and J 9 bases; nucleotides not matched to a gene: 4. CDR3 region: CASSYGLAGVGEQFF. As DNA, the CDR3 is TGTGCCAGCAGTTACGGACTAGCGGGAGTAGGTGAGCAGTTCTTC.

This chain connects TRBV3-1 to TRBJ2-7; D is ambiguous. The CDR3 contains 14 residues. CDR1 is LGHDT, CDR2 YNNKEL, per germline (reference sequence). Trimming shortened V by 1 base and J by 0 bases, and 7 bases separated the two germline ends. For the CDR3, the DNA is TGTGCCAGCAGCCAAGTTGGAGTCTCCTACGAGCAGTACTTC. It translates to CASSQVGVSYEQYF.

The chain couples TRBV7-6 to TRBJ2-2, with 8 positions matching TRBD1. Germline V lookup: CDR1 SGHVS, CDR2 FNYEAQ. This CDR3 is 16 amino acids long. With V trimmed by 4 bases and J by 0 bases, 4 bases remained unmatched. CDR3 amino acids: CASSSPGQANTGELFF. CDR3 in DNA: TGTGCCAGCAGCTCTCCGGGACAGGCGAACACCGGGGAGCTGTTTTTT.

This chain joins TRBV5-1 and TRBJ2-5; tentatively, D is TRBD1 or TRBD2 (6 bases each). Germline V CDR1 and CDR2: SGHRS, YFSETQ. V dropped 1 base and J dropped 5 bases, with 15 bases sitting between them. This CDR3 region has 15 residues. DNA of the CDR3: TGCGCCAGCAGCTTGATTTCGGGGGCTGGGGAGACCCAGTACTTC. The encoded protein is CASSLISGAGETQYF.

This clonotype was found a few times. The rearrangement uses TRBV2 and TRBJ2-3; 7 positions agree with TRBD2. Germline assignment: CDR1 SNHLY and CDR2 FYNNEI. The CDR3 consists of 14 residues. V shed 5 bases, J shed 9 bases, and the junction held 11 bases outside the gene matches. The CDR3 DNA reads TGTGCCAGCAGTATACTGGCGGGAGAAGGAACGCAGTATTTT. Translation: CASSILAGEGTQYF.

V and J are TRBV20-1 and TRBJ2-5, with 8 bases fitting TRBD2. The J call could be wrong; TRBJ2-7 is a better fit for the DNA end. This CDR3 comprises 14 residues. Germline V gene data show CDR1 as DFQATT and CDR2 as SNEGSKA (reference sequence). The CDR3 coding sequence is TGCAGTGCTAGGGGGGGGAAAGCGGGGGTCGAGCAGTACTTC. The encoded protein is CSARGGKAGVEQYF.

The rearrangement uses TRBV20-1 and TRBJ1-2; D call uncertain. The ends were cut back, 6 bases at V and 2 bases at J, with 13 bases in the middle. This CDR3 has 13 residues. Per germline, CDR1 DFQATT and CDR2 SNEGSKA (reference sequence). This CDR3 is CSAATRKNYGYTF. The CDR3 DNA reads TGCAGTGCAGCTACCAGGAAGAACTATGGCTACACCTTC.

This clonotype was recorded only once. A read error may produce the germline difference seen at one junction end. This chain connects TRBV7-9 to TRBJ2-7; a weak D match, TRBD1 (6 bases). This CDR3 is 16 amino acids long. Looked up from germline, CDR1 is SEHNR and CDR2 is FQNEAQ (reference sequence). The CDR3 nucleotides read TGTGCCAGCAGCTTAGAATCGTGGGGACACTCCTGCGAGCAGTACTTC. The encoded protein is CASSLESWGHSCEQYF.

This clonotype was seen a handful of times. The chain combines TRBV11-2 with TRBJ2-1; D unclear. There are 11 residues in the CDR3. Trimming removed 4 bases from V and 10 bases from J, with 8 bases in between. CDR1 SGHAT and CDR2 FQNNGV come from the germline V gene. CDR3 in amino acids: CASSWAAEQFF. The CDR3, as DNA: TGTGCCAGCAGCTGGGCCGCAGAGCAGTTCTTC.

This clonotype was detected only a few times. The V and J genes are TRBV7-2 and TRBJ1-2, with unresolved D. V was pared by 2 bases and J by 4 bases, with 11 bases between. Germline loops: CDR1 SGHTA, CDR2 FQGNSA. The CDR3 is 14 amino acids. CDR3: CASSLFSAVYGYTF. CDR3 coding DNA: TGTGCCAGCAGCTTATTTTCAGCTGTCTATGGCTACACCTTC.

This clonotype was seen a handful of times. The chain links TRBV2 to TRBJ1-1; D is ambiguous. V dropped 3 bases and J dropped 0 bases, with 5 bases sitting between them. The germline gives CDR1 SNHLY, CDR2 FYNNEI. The length of the CDR3 is 13 residues. CDR3 in amino acids: CASSENLNTEAFF. The DNA for the CDR3 is TGTGCCAGCAGTGAGAATTTGAACACTGAAGCTTTCTTT.

The chain joins TRBV4-2 to TRBJ2-3; a weak D match, TRBD1 (6 bases). Deletions cut 8 bases from V and 4 bases from J, with 19 bases between. The CDR3 has 15 residues. Germline CDR1 and CDR2: LGHNA and YNFKEQ. CDR3 coding DNA: TGTGCCAGCCAAGTACCAGGGGCAAGCGCAGATACGCAGTATTTT. It codes for CASQVPGASADTQYF.

This clonotype was seen a handful of times. The chain joins TRBV20-1 to TRBJ2-5, with 8 bases fitting TRBD1. The CDR3 is 14 amino acids. CDR1 and CDR2 (germline): DFQATT, SNEGSKA (reference sequence). The V and J ends lost 3 bases and 11 bases, in that order; junction bases with no gene match: 14. The CDR3 sequence: CSARDDRGGNEQYF. CDR3 in DNA: TGCAGTGCTAGGGATGACAGGGGCGGCAATGAGCAGTACTTC.

At least ten counts were recorded for this clonotype. The CDR3: CASSLSGLAVYEQYF. CDR3 nucleotides: TGTGCCAGCAGCCTATCGGGACTAGCGGTTTACGAGCAGTACTTC. The chain joins TRBV27 to TRBJ2-7, with TRBD2 identical over 11 bases. The J segment lost 4 bases and the V segment lost 6 bases, leaving 8 bases of the junction unmatched. The CDR3 contains 15 residues. In germline, CDR1 is MNHEY, CDR2 SMNVEV (reference sequence).

This clonotype was picked up a small number of times. The gene calls are TRBV9 and TRBJ2-3; D perhaps matches TRBD1 (5 bases). CDR3 length equals 18 residues. Germline assignment: CDR1 SGDLS and CDR2 YYNGEE. V was cut by 3 bases and J by 4 bases, with 24 bases left in between. CDR3 DNA sequence: TGTGCCAGCAGCGCTCCATCGGGCAGGGTAAATAGGGCAGATACGCAGTATTTT. This translates into CASSAPSGRVNRADTQYF.

This clonotype was seen at least ten times. The chain joins TRBV7-2 to TRBJ1-4; D remains ambiguous. The V end lost 5 bases, the J end lost 7 bases, and 11 bases lay between the germline ends. From germline, CDR1 is SGHTA and CDR2 FQGNSA. The CDR3 totals 13 residues. The CDR3 sequence is CASSRVQLEKLFF. The DNA for the CDR3 is TGTGCCAGCAGCAGGGTACAGCTTGAAAAACTGTTTTTT.

This clonotype was observed a few times. The CDR3 DNA reads as TGTGCCAGCAGTCTGGGACCTATTGGGACAGGGCTTAGCCACGAGCAGTACTTC. Protein product: CASSLGPIGTGLSHEQYF. The rearrangement links TRBV12-3 or TRBV12-4 to TRBJ2-7; the match to TRBD1 covers 9 bases. With V trimmed by 5 bases and J by 5 bases, 19 bases remained unmatched. CDR3 size: 18 residues.

The table lists this clonotype with a few counts. This chain joins TRBV7-8 and TRBJ2-1, with 10 bases fitting TRBD2. Germline lookup yields CDR1 SGHVS and CDR2 FQNEAQ. The CDR3 length is 18 residues. After removal of 5 bases from V and 0 bases from J, the junction contained 10 bases not matched to a gene. CDR3 amino acids: CASSLALAGAISYNEQFF. The CDR3 DNA reads as TGTGCCAGCAGCCTTGCCCTAGCGGGGGCGATCTCCTACAATGAGCAGTTCTTC.

The chain has TRBV30 and TRBJ2-7, with 7 bases fitting TRBD2. CDR3 size: 13 residues. Trimming took 2 bases from V and 7 from J; bases not matched to a gene: 8. The germline gives CDR1 GTSNPN, CDR2 SVGIG (reference sequence). Written as DNA, the CDR3 is TGTGCCTGGAGTACCAGGACCGGGGGGGAGCAGTACTTC. Residues: CAWSTRTGGEQYF.

This clonotype was seen a handful of times. This chain uses TRBV7-2 with TRBJ2-1; TRBD2 matches 10 bases. The germline gives CDR1 SGHTA, CDR2 FQGNSA. The CDR3 consists of 16 residues. Unmatched junction bases numbered 9, after V lost 6 bases and J lost 4 bases. The CDR3 is CASRPRAGGPYNEQFF. In DNA, the CDR3 is TGTGCCAGCAGGCCCCGAGCGGGGGGGCCATACAATGAGCAGTTCTTC.

The chain recombines TRBV7-2 with TRBJ2-3, with D perhaps TRBD2 (5 bases). CDR1 is SGHTA and CDR2 is FQGNSA in the germline V gene. The V and J ends lost 5 bases and 3 bases respectively, with 15 bases between them. The CDR3 contains 15 residues. The CDR3 nucleotides read TGTGCCAGCAGCCCCCGGACTGTTAGGACAGATACGCAGTATTTT. Protein product: CASSPRTVRTDTQYF.

This clonotype was recorded a few times. This chain connects TRBV27 to TRBJ1-5; 7 nucleotides match TRBD1. V lost 4 bases to trimming and J lost 0 bases; unmatched junction nucleotides: 9. Germline-derived CDR1 and CDR2 are MNHEY and SMNVEV (reference sequence). The CDR3 is 17 amino acids. The CDR3 DNA reads as TGTGCCAGCAGTTCATCCGGGACAGTTTATAGCAATCAGCCCCAGCATTTT. It specifies CASSSSGTVYSNQPQHF.

This clonotype was detected a few times. This sequence joins TRBV29-1 and TRBJ2-7, with TRBD1 matching 7 bases. CDR1 is SQVTM and CDR2 is ANQGSEA in the germline V gene. With V trimmed by 5 bases and J by 3 bases, 13 bases remained unmatched. The CDR3 extends over 15 amino acids. CDR3 in amino acids: CSVLSLSQGSYEQYF. As DNA, the CDR3 is TGCAGCGTTCTTAGTCTCTCACAGGGGAGCTACGAGCAGTACTTC.

This clonotype was seen many times. The V call is TRBV15, the J call TRBJ1-2, with D unresolved. Trimming removed 6 bases from V and 8 bases from J, with 10 bases in between. In germline, CDR1 is LNHNV, CDR2 YYDKDF (reference sequence). This CDR3 has 11 amino acids. For the CDR3, the DNA is TGTGCCACCAGTGAAAGAGGGGGCTACACCTTC. The encoded protein is CATSERGGYTF.

This clonotype was picked up a small number of times. The chain uses TRBV11-2 and TRBJ2-1, with TRBD1 matching 7 bases. J gave up 0 bases and V 0 bases, and 2 bases lay outside the gene matches. The V gene's germline CDR1 is SGHAT and CDR2 FQNNGV. The CDR3 covers 16 residues. DNA for the CDR3: TGTGCCAGCAGCTTAGAGGGACAGATCTCCTACAATGAGCAGTTCTTC. Translated: CASSLEGQISYNEQFF.

This clonotype was observed at least ten times. The chain links TRBV27 to TRBJ2-3; possibly TRBD2 for D (6 bases). This CDR3 spans 15 amino acids. Germline CDR1 MNHEY, CDR2 SMNVEV (reference sequence). The ends were cut back, 0 bases at V and 2 bases at J, with 9 bases in the middle. CDR3: CASSLSAGTTDTQYF. CDR3 DNA sequence: TGTGCCAGCAGTTTATCGGCGGGAACCACAGATACGCAGTATTTT.

This clonotype was observed a few times. The chain combines TRBV10-3 with TRBJ2-6, with 12 bases matching TRBD1. With 10 bases clipped from V and 4 bases from J, the junction kept 11 bases outside the gene matches. This CDR3 has 17 residues. Germline V gene sequence: CDR1 ENHRY, CDR2 SYGVKD. CDR3 DNA sequence: TGTGCCAAAAATCCGGGACAGGGGGCAGGAGGGGCCAACGTCCTGACTTTC. Its translation is CAKNPGQGAGGANVLTF.

Turning to this clonotype: One junction end disagrees with the germline gene, perhaps due to a read error. The chain has TRBV9 and TRBJ2-2; 9 bases line up with TRBD2. Germline lookup yields CDR1 SGDLS and CDR2 YYNGEE. CDR3 length: 16 residues. The chain's CDR3 is CAGSVVSGGNTGELFF. CDR3 coding DNA: TGTGCCGGCAGCGTAGTTAGCGGGGGGAACACCGGGGAGCTGTTTTTT.